This TCR beta chain was documented in a study of blood T cell repertoires in COVID-19. The method was immunoSEQ multiplex PCR; TCRdb's version includes in-frame clones alone and lacks a portion of them. The sample records 80,000 to 100,000 clones, around 81% being singletons. The CDR3 is 16 residues long. V gave up 0 bases and J gave up 7 bases; unmatched junction bases: 8. Germline CDR1 is KGHSH and CDR2 is LQKENI. This clonotype was obtained from a man over 45 who had recovered from COVID-19. The rearrangement uses TRBV18 and TRBJ1-4, with 7 positions matching TRBD1. Sequenced: peripheral blood. The CDR3 sequence is CASSPPDWQGGEKLFF. The CDR3 DNA is TGTGCCAGCTCACCACCGGATTGGCAGGGGGGTGAAAAACTGTTTTTT.